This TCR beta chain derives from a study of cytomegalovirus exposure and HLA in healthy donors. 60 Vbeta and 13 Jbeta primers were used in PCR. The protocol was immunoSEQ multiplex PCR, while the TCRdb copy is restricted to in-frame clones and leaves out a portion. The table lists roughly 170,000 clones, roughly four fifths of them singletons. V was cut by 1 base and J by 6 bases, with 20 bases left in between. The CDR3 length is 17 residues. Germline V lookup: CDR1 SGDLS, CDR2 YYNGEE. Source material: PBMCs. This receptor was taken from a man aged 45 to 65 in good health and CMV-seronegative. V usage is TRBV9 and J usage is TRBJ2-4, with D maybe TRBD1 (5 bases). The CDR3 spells CASSVSMGAGHINIQYF. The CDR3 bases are TGTGCCAGCAGCGTAAGCATGGGTGCAGGACACATAAACATTCAGTACTTC.